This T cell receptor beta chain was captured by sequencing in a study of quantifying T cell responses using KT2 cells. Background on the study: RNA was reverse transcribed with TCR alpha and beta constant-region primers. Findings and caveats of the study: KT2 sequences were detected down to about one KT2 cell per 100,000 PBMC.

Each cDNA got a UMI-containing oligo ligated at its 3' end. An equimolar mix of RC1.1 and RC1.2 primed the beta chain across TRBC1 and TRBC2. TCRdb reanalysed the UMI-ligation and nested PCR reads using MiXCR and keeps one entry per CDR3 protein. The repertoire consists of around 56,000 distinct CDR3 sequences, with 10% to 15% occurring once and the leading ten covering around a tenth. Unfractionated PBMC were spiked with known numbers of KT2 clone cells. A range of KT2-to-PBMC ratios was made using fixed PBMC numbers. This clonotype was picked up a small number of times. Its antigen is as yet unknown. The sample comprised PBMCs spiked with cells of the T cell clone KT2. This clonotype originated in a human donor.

The CDR3 DNA follows: TGTGCCTGGAGTGTAGAAAGCGGGGGGATCACAGATACGCAGTATTTT. This translates into CAWSVESGGITDTQYF. This chain joins TRBV30 and TRBJ2-3; the match to TRBD2 covers 9 bases. The CDR3 runs to 16 residues. Looked up from germline, CDR1 is GTSNPN and CDR2 is SVGIG (reference sequence). V lost 0 bases, J lost 2 bases, and 6 bases stayed unmatched.